The 13 T cell receptor beta chains below all came from one sample that was sequenced in a study of blood T cell repertoires in COVID-19. Method: immunoSEQ multiplex PCR; TCRdb's copy keeps in-frame clones and lacks some. The sample holds 200,000 or so clones; around 81% are singletons and the top ten take 9% to 15%. Sequenced material: peripheral blood. The source of these receptors is a woman aged 80 or older with COVID-19, enrolled during active disease.

V is TRBV18 and J is TRBJ2-7, with 7 bases fitting TRBD1. The CDR3 runs to 14 residues. The V segment lost 4 bases and the J segment 2 bases; nucleotides outside the gene matches: 5. In germline, CDR1 is KGHSH, CDR2 LQKENI. The CDR3 sequence is CASSQGAQTYEQYF. The DNA of the CDR3 is TGTGCCAGCTCACAGGGGGCGCAGACCTACGAGCAGTACTTC.

The chain recombines TRBV3-1 (or the pseudogene TRBV3-2) with TRBJ1-2; D uncertain. The CDR3 length is 14 residues. V lost 2 bases and J 9 bases, leaving 16 bases between the germline ends. CDR1 is LGHDT and CDR2 is YNNKEL in the germline V gene (reference sequence). The CDR3 loop is CASSQNFADLSYTF. The CDR3 DNA reads TGTGCCAGCAGCCAAAACTTCGCTGATCTGAGCTACACCTTC.

This rearrangement joins TRBV28 to TRBJ2-1; D might be TRBD2 (6 bases). Deletions cut 3 bases from V and 4 bases from J, with 10 bases between. The CDR3 is made up of 14 amino acids. Looked up from germline, CDR1 is MDHEN and CDR2 is SYDVKM. The CDR3 DNA is TGTGCCAGCAGTTTGTACGGGAGTTACAATGAGCAGTTCTTC. This translates into CASSLYGSYNEQFF.

J is TRBJ2-7 and V is TRBV9; 11 bases fit TRBD2. There are 16 residues in the CDR3. The ends lost 4 bases at V and 0 bases at J; junction bases unmatched: 6. Germline V gene data show CDR1 as SGDLS and CDR2 as YYNGEE. The CDR3 is CASSLGLAGPSYEQYF. The CDR3 nucleotides are TGTGCCAGCAGCCTTGGACTAGCGGGCCCCTCCTACGAGCAGTACTTC.

The V gene is TRBV5-1, the J gene TRBJ1-1; 7 nucleotides line up with TRBD1. The germline V gene has CDR1 SGHRS and CDR2 YFSETQ. V was clipped by 4 bases and J by 4 bases; unmatched bases: 7. The CDR3 sequence is 14 residues long. This CDR3 reads CASSPGTVTTEAFF. CDR3 coding DNA: TGCGCCAGCAGCCCTGGGACAGTTACCACTGAAGCTTTCTTT.

The rearrangement joins TRBV2 to TRBJ1-1; 10 bases agree with TRBD1. Per germline, CDR1 SNHLY and CDR2 FYNNEI. J was trimmed by 7 bases and V by 9 bases; bases with no gene match: 11. This CDR3 spans 14 amino acids. The DNA for the CDR3 is TGTGCCAGAGCCGGGACAGGGGCCGCGAATGAAGCTTTCTTT. Residues: CARAGTGAANEAFF.

This clone was counted once. The CDR3 region has the DNA TGTGCCAGCAGCGGGACAGGGAGCTCCTACAATGAGCAGTTCTTC. Translation: CASSGTGSSYNEQFF. The V gene is TRBV6-2 or TRBV6-3, the J gene TRBJ2-1; 9 positions agree with TRBD1. The germline CDR1 and CDR2 sequences are MNHEY and SVGEGT. V gave up 6 bases and J gave up 0 bases; unmatched junction bases: 3. The CDR3 is 15 residues long.

V usage is TRBV2 and J usage is TRBJ2-7, with 7 nucleotides matching TRBD1. V shed 5 bases, J shed 4 bases, and the junction held 2 bases outside the gene matches. The CDR3 contains 12 residues. Germline lookup yields CDR1 SNHLY and CDR2 FYNNEI. CDR3 bases: TGTGCCAGCAGTCTACAGGGGTACGAGCAGTACTTC. It specifies CASSLQGYEQYF.

This chain uses TRBV2 with TRBJ1-3; TRBD1 aligns across 8 bases. Trimming cost V 6 bases and J 0 bases; bases outside gene matches: 4. The CDR3 is 15 residues long. Germline lookup yields CDR1 SNHLY and CDR2 FYNNEI. CDR3 sequence reads: CASRQDRASGNTIYF. The CDR3 DNA reads as TGTGCCAGCAGGCAGGACAGGGCCTCTGGAAACACCATATATTTT.

This rearrangement joins TRBV2 to TRBJ1-4; D not resolved. Germline V lookup: CDR1 SNHLY, CDR2 FYNNEI. Between the trimmed V and J ends, which lost 1 base and 6 bases, there was a span of 9 bases. The CDR3 consists of 14 residues. Written as DNA, the CDR3 is TGTGCCAGCAGTGAAGGTAGAGGGCATGAAAAACTGTTTTTT. This sequence encodes CASSEGRGHEKLFF.

The chain recombines TRBV6-2 or TRBV6-3 with TRBJ2-3, with D unresolved. Trimming pared 3 bases from V and 2 bases from J, leaving 6 bases between. CDR1 and CDR2 from the germline V gene are MNHEY and SVGEGT. The CDR3 sequence is 13 residues long. The CDR3 coding sequence is TGTGCCAGCAGTTATATGTTCACAGATACGCAGTATTTT. It translates to CASSYMFTDTQYF.

The V and J genes are TRBV6-5 and TRBJ2-7; 7 nucleotides match TRBD1. The CDR3 is 13 residues long. The ends lost 2 bases at V and 7 bases at J; junction bases unmatched: 5. Germline V lookup: CDR1 MNHEY, CDR2 SVGAGI. The DNA for the CDR3 is TGTGCCAGCAGTTACAGGGGGCTTGAAGAGCAGTACTTC. It specifies CASSYRGLEEQYF.

The rearrangement joins TRBV6-6 to TRBJ1-5, with D perhaps TRBD1 (6 bases). This CDR3 comprises 12 residues. Germline CDR1 and CDR2: MNHNY and SVGAGI (reference sequence). V lost 5 bases and J lost 4, with 6 bases in between. The chain's CDR3 is CASSTGNQPQHF. Here the CDR3 DNA reads TGTGCCAGCAGTACAGGGAATCAGCCCCAGCATTTT.